The 11 T cell receptor beta chains listed next were all sequenced from one sample in a study of cytomegalovirus exposure and HLA in healthy donors (dated by TCRdb to between 2016 and 2019). Libraries were built with the immunoSEQ multiplex PCR assay. TCRdb retrieved this table from immuneACCESS and kept in-frame rearrangements only. Not all clones are present; in checked studies, unresolved V genes account for under half, and no reason is known for the remainder. The sample data list about 76,000 clones, and 94% of these were observed just once. About 2.1% of the sample belongs to the ten largest clones. The sample was PBMCs. The receptors here all came from a young woman in good health and CMV-seropositive.

The chain has TRBV29-1 and TRBJ1-2; TRBD1 is a possible D gene (5 bases). The CDR3 has 13 amino acids. Per germline, CDR1 SQVTM and CDR2 ANQGSEA. V lost 6 bases and J lost 5, with 16 bases in between. The CDR3 DNA is TGCAGCGTCGAGAGTCGGGGGGATTATGGCTACACCTTC. It specifies CSVESRGDYGYTF.

The rearrangement joins TRBV7-2 to TRBJ2-7, with 8 bases identical to TRBD1. The CDR3 is made up of 14 amino acids. Looked up from germline, CDR1 is SGHTA and CDR2 is FQGNSA. The trim removed 2 bases at V and 4 bases at J, leaving 4 bases unmatched. The CDR3 sequence: CASSLPGGRYEQYF. CDR3 DNA: TGTGCCAGCAGCTTACCAGGGGGCAGGTACGAGCAGTACTTC.

The genes are TRBV6-1 and TRBJ2-1, with 8 positions matching TRBD2. Germline V gene lookup returns CDR1 MNHNS and CDR2 SASEGT. The CDR3 consists of 14 residues. The ends lost 4 bases at V and 4 bases at J; junction bases unmatched: 3. This CDR3 reads CASSVQRGYNEQFF. The CDR3 nucleotides are TGTGCCAGCAGTGTCCAGCGGGGGTACAATGAGCAGTTCTTC.

The rearrangement uses TRBV5-1 and TRBJ2-5, with TRBD2 as a possible D gene (6 bases). V was shortened by 6 bases and J by 4 bases, with 19 bases between the two germline ends. The germline gives CDR1 SGHRS, CDR2 YFSETQ. The CDR3 runs 15 residues. The CDR3 bases are TGCGCCAGCAACAACCGACTAGACCCTTTAGAGACCCAGTACTTC. Residues: CASNNRLDPLETQYF.

V gene TRBV7-9 combines with J gene TRBJ1-1, with D possibly being TRBD1 (6 bases). Germline V gene data show CDR1 as SEHNR and CDR2 as FQNEAQ (reference sequence). With 2 bases removed from V and 2 bases from J, the gap between germline ends came to 18 bases. The length of the CDR3 is 17 residues. CDR3 nucleotide sequence: TGTGCCAGCAGCTTACCCTACAGGGTTGGTAGAAACACTGAAGCTTTCTTT. It specifies CASSLPYRVGRNTEAFF.

V gene TRBV19 combines with J gene TRBJ1-1; the D gene is possibly TRBD1 (5 bases). Trimming stripped 1 base from V and 5 bases from J, with 14 bases between. Germline V gives CDR1 LNHDA, CDR2 SQIVND (reference sequence). The CDR3 consists of 15 residues. The CDR3, as DNA: TGTGCCAGTAGTATAGGGTCTACAGGTCATACTGAAGCTTTCTTT. It yields the protein CASSIGSTGHTEAFF. The whole variable domain, filled in from reference TRBV19 and TRBJ1-1, reads DGGITQSPKYLFRKEGQNVTLSCEQNLNHDAMYWYRQDPGQGLRLIYYSQIVNDFQKGDIAEGYSVSREKKESFPLTVTSAQKNPTAFYLCASSIGSTGHTEAFFGQGTRLTVV.

The rearrangement links TRBV10-1 to TRBJ2-1; 12 bases agree with TRBD2. This CDR3 contains 16 residues. V shed 5 bases and J 2 bases; nucleotides not matched to a gene: 4. CDR1 is WNHNN, CDR2 SYGVQD, per germline (reference sequence). The CDR3 spells CASSRSSGGAYNEQFF. The CDR3 DNA sequence: TGCGCCAGCAGTAGATCTAGCGGGGGGGCCTACAATGAGCAGTTCTTC.

V gene TRBV6-1 combines with J gene TRBJ1-1; the D gene is possibly TRBD1 (5 bases). This CDR3 spans 14 amino acids. Between the trimmed V and J ends, which lost 3 bases and 7 bases, there was a span of 15 bases. Germline V CDR1 and CDR2: MNHNS, SASEGT. DNA of the CDR3: TGTGCCAGCAGTGATCAGGGCAGACTCCTTGAAGCTTTCTTT. This encodes CASSDQGRLLEAFF.

The chain links TRBV7-6 to TRBJ2-2; D is possibly TRBD1 (6 bases). Germline values: CDR1 SGHVS, CDR2 FNYEAQ. Trimming removed 4 bases at V and 5 bases at J, with 11 bases between. The CDR3 is 14 amino acids. CDR3 sequence (DNA): TGTGCCAGCAGCTCAAACAGGGCAACCGGGGAGCTGTTTTTT. Translated: CASSSNRATGELFF.

This clone appeared a few times. The CDR3 nucleotides read TGTGCCAGCAGCCCGGAGGAGGGGAACGATGCAACAGATACGCAGTATTTT. Protein: CASSPEEGNDATDTQYF. The genes are TRBV4-2 and TRBJ2-3; D might be TRBD2 (6 bases). Trimming removed 4 bases from V and 3 bases from J, with 20 bases in between. CDR3 length: 17 amino acids. In germline, CDR1 is LGHNA, CDR2 YNFKEQ.

The rearrangement uses TRBV19 and TRBJ2-7; 9 nucleotides line up with TRBD1. This CDR3 has 14 amino acids. Germline V CDR1 and CDR2: LNHDA, SQIVND (reference sequence). V lost 10 bases to trimming and J lost 4 bases; unmatched junction nucleotides: 11. CDR3 coding DNA: TGTGCCACCCGCGCCGGGACAGGGATATACGAGCAGTACTTC. Amino acid sequence: CATRAGTGIYEQYF.